Reported below is one TCR beta chain. Its antigen is not identified. Samples came from axillary lymph nodes draining the breast cancer. The data derive from a study of breast tumors, draining lymph nodes, adjacent tissues. Study outcomes and limitations: The lymph node origin of tumor T cells was framed as consistent with a hypothesis, not demonstrated.

TCRdb fed the multiplex PCR reads into MiXCR, producing one record per CDR3 protein. The table records about 270,000 distinct CDR3 sequences, around 30% of them present only once. The CDR3 runs 14 residues. The ends lost 4 bases at V and 5 bases at J; junction bases unmatched: 4. CDR1 is LNHDA, CDR2 SQIVND, per germline (reference sequence). V usage is TRBV19 and J usage is TRBJ1-1; TRBD1 agrees at 10 bases. The sequenced sample was axillary lymph node tissue. This TCR was sampled from a female donor with breast cancer. Some clones in this sample may be carry-over from other donors' samples. The CDR3 DNA sequence: TGTGCCAGTAGTAGGGGGGACAGGGGTACTGAAGCTTTCTTT. Its translation is CASSRGDRGTEAFF.